This T cell receptor beta chain was sequenced during a study of cytomegalovirus exposure and HLA in healthy donors (dated by TCRdb to about 2017). Regarding the research as a whole: The roughly 670 repertoires of the first cohort and the roughly 120 validation repertoires were produced on the same platform, according to a later analysis. The study aimed to test whether cataloging public T cell receptors could reveal signatures of past pathogen exposure. Along with the 666-subject first cohort, a separate validation cohort of over a hundred different subjects was used. To predict cytomegalovirus infection status, the study combined high-throughput TCR immunosequencing, statistical association of individual TCRs with disease status, and machine learning.

General findings and caveats noted by the study authors: All 130 or so repertoires were used to score co-occurrence in the validation cohort in a later analysis, because that analysis had no HLA typing for the cohort. A total of 150 or so TCR beta chains were listed by the study as associated with cytomegalovirus. In a later analysis, TCRs clustered in the first cohort were found to also tend to co-occur in the approximately 110 validation repertoires, with 90% to 95% of cluster scores above 0. The authors suggested that the approach could potentially be extended to other disease states and immunological phenotypes. Most TCR sequences were observed very rarely across donors, whereas some public TCRs were present in many individuals. In vitro tests confirmed that a few of the cytomegalovirus-associated TCR beta chains recognize cytomegalovirus antigens. Cytomegalovirus status was reported to be diagnosed by the classifier with high specificity and sensitivity in both the original and validation cohorts.

With regard to this clone: Its antigen specificity is not known. No base quality values were provided; no much bigger clone lies one nucleotide off.

Separate from the approximately 670-subject first cohort, the validation cohort of about 130 subjects was the group to which the donors belonged. The CDR3 goes from the cysteine to the phenylalanine over 16 residues. This entry keeps only the CDR3 DNA: 48 bases, framed from base 1. Germline trimming: 2 bases from V, 3 bases from J; junction bases outside gene matches: 6. Sequences MNHEY (CDR1) and SVGAGI (CDR2) are obtained from the germline V gene. Library creation used the immunoSEQ multiplex PCR assay. Per the authors' processing: A statistical classification framework was built for diagnosing cytomegalovirus status from the catalog of TCR beta chain sequences. TCRdb's version of the immuneACCESS table is confined to in-frame rearrangements and falls short of the full clone set. An unresolved V gene accounts for under half of the shortfall where checked; the remainder is of unknown origin. The V and J calls and the clone size are those of that table, but D and trimming were determined from the DNA. The table for this sample lists about 140,000 clones; approximately 86% of them were counted only once. The biggest ten clones account for 7% to 9% of the sample.

Material for sequencing was PBMCs. This TCR was sampled from a woman under 30 in good health and CMV-seropositive. This sequence uses TRBV6-5 and TRBJ2-1; TRBD2 aligns with 8 central bases. The CDR3 region reads CASSYLRGGYYNEQFF. In nucleotides, the sequence is TGTGCCAGCAGTTACCTCCGGGGGGGTTACTACAATGAGCAGTTCTTC.